The 30 T cell receptor beta chains presented below share a single source sample, sequenced in a study of blood T cell repertoires in COVID-19. Produced via immunoSEQ multiplex PCR; TCRdb's table is partial and in-frame only. The sample comprises under 300,000 clones, approximately 90% of which are singletons, and approximately 2% rests with the top ten. The specimen was peripheral blood. The source is a woman between 40 and 50 years old who had recovered from COVID-19.

The CDR3 nucleotides are TGTGCCAGTAGTATGAGACAGAGCTCTGGAAACACCATATATTTT. Translated, it gives CASSMRQSSGNTIYF. The J gene is TRBJ1-3, the V gene TRBV19, with D possibly being TRBD1 (5 bases). Trimming took off 3 bases at V and 0 bases at J, with 9 bases between the two ends. CDR1 and CDR2 (germline): LNHDA, SQIVND (reference sequence). The CDR3 extends over 15 amino acids.

The chain combines TRBV4-3 with TRBJ1-1; unclear D gene. Per the germline V gene, CDR1 is LGHNA and CDR2 is YSLEER. The CDR3 has 15 amino acids. V was shortened by 0 bases and J by 1 base, with 9 bases between the two germline ends. CDR3 DNA sequence: TGCGCCAGCAGCCAAGATCGGGGTCAGAACACTGAAGCTTTCTTT. Translated, it gives CASSQDRGQNTEAFF.

This chain links TRBV19 with TRBJ2-5; D unresolved. This CDR3 is 13 amino acids long. Trimming cost V 5 bases and J 2 bases, with 9 bases left between them. CDR1 and CDR2 from the germline V gene are LNHDA and SQIVND (reference sequence). CDR3 DNA: TGTGCCAGTAGTCCTCCCAGACAAGAGACCCAGTACTTC. Translation: CASSPPRQETQYF.

The chain links TRBV30 to TRBJ1-2; TRBD1 aligns across 11 bases. V was clipped by 5 bases and J by 9 bases; unmatched bases: 2. Germline V CDR1 and CDR2: GTSNPN, SVGIG (reference sequence). The CDR3 has 11 amino acids. The CDR3 reads CAWGTGGSYTF. The CDR3 DNA sequence: TGTGCCTGGGGGACAGGGGGTAGCTACACCTTC.

The rearrangement joins TRBV30 to TRBJ1-4, with TRBD1 matching over 7 bases. The CDR3 runs 16 residues. V was pared by 4 bases and J by 7 bases, with 15 bases of the junction left unmatched. Germline CDR1 and CDR2: GTSNPN and SVGIG (reference sequence). CDR3 region: CAWTRNRGRAGEKLFF. CDR3 nucleotide sequence: TGTGCCTGGACCCGAAACAGGGGTCGGGCCGGTGAAAAACTGTTTTTT.

The chain links TRBV30 to TRBJ2-7; the match to TRBD2 covers 8 bases. This CDR3 has 15 amino acids. Per germline, CDR1 GTSNPN and CDR2 SVGIG (reference sequence). The V and J ends lost 2 bases and 4 bases, in that order; junction bases with no gene match: 10. CDR3 DNA: TGTGCCTGGAGTCCTACCGGGACTAGGGGGTACGAGCAGTACTTC. It specifies CAWSPTGTRGYEQYF.

The chain is built from TRBV4-2 and TRBJ1-6, with 8 bases that match TRBD1. V shed 4 bases and J 8 bases; nucleotides not matched to a gene: 13. CDR1 is LGHNA, CDR2 YNFKEQ, per germline. The CDR3 has 17 residues. The DNA for the CDR3 is TGTGCCAGCAGCCGAGGGGGTTTGCAGGGGGCAGATTCACCCCTCCACTTT. Translation: CASSRGGLQGADSPLHF.

V and J are TRBV19 and TRBJ2-1; 8 nucleotides match TRBD2. J lost 9 bases, V lost 7 bases, and 11 bases had no gene match. This CDR3 has 14 amino acids. The germline V gene has CDR1 LNHDA and CDR2 SQIVND (reference sequence). This CDR3 reads CASKLREGLVEQFF. The CDR3 DNA is TGTGCCAGTAAGTTACGGGAGGGCCTTGTTGAGCAGTTCTTC.

This clone was observed a single time. The chain has TRBV19 and TRBJ2-1; TRBD2 aligns across 7 bases. Per the germline V gene, CDR1 is LNHDA and CDR2 is SQIVND (reference sequence). CDR3 length: 14 residues. The V segment lost 2 bases and the J segment 3 bases; nucleotides outside the gene matches: 1. The CDR3 sequence: CASSIPGGYNEQFF. The CDR3 DNA follows: TGTGCCAGTAGTATACCGGGAGGCTACAATGAGCAGTTCTTC.

This clone showed up just once. The chain uses TRBV30 and TRBJ2-7, with D perhaps matching TRBD1 (5 bases). Germline loops: CDR1 GTSNPN, CDR2 SVGIG (reference sequence). The V end was cut by 4 bases, the J end by 0 bases, with 13 bases between. The CDR3 totals 14 residues. CDR3 coding DNA: TGTGCCTGGAAGCCTCGACAGTACTCCTACGAGCAGTACTTC. Protein sequence: CAWKPRQYSYEQYF.

The chain carries TRBV5-1 and TRBJ2-1; D may be TRBD1 (6 bases). This CDR3 spans 12 amino acids. Germline CDR1 reads SGHRS; CDR2 reads YFSETQ. V lost 7 bases, J lost 9 bases, and 14 bases lay in between. Here the CDR3 reads CASAPTGSEQFF. The CDR3 DNA reads TGCGCCAGCGCCCCAACAGGGTCTGAGCAGTTCTTC. Variable domain in full (rest from reference TRBV5-1 and TRBJ2-1): KAGVTQTPRYLIKTRGQQVTLSCSPISGHRSVSWYQQTPGQGLQFLFEYFSETQRNKGNFPGRFSGRQFSNSRSEMNVSTLELGDSALYLCASAPTGSEQFFGPGTRLTVL.

The chain links TRBV3-1 (or the pseudogene TRBV3-2) to TRBJ2-1; 8 bases are shared with TRBD1. The CDR3 sequence is 14 residues long. V lost 2 bases to trimming and J lost 7 bases; unmatched junction nucleotides: 4. Germline assignment: CDR1 LGHDT and CDR2 YNNKEL (reference sequence). The CDR3 spells CASSQRTGLNEQFF. CDR3 in DNA: TGTGCCAGCAGCCAAAGGACAGGGTTGAATGAGCAGTTCTTC.

The chain recombines TRBV4-2 with TRBJ2-3; 10 positions agree with TRBD2. There are 17 residues in the CDR3. J gave up 2 bases and V 3 bases, and 8 bases lay outside the gene matches. Germline CDR1 is LGHNA and CDR2 is YNFKEQ. CDR3 sequence reads: CASSQAIAGGSTDTQYF. In nucleotides, the CDR3 is TGTGCCAGCAGCCAGGCGATAGCGGGGGGATCCACAGATACGCAGTATTTT.

This chain uses TRBV15 with TRBJ2-3, with 12 nucleotides matching TRBD2. The length of the CDR3 is 16 residues. V was clipped by 5 bases and J by 4 bases; unmatched bases: 7. Germline lookup yields CDR1 LNHNV and CDR2 YYDKDF (reference sequence). CDR3 sequence reads: CATSAASGGGADTQYF. The CDR3 bases are TGTGCCACCAGCGCGGCTAGCGGGGGGGGCGCAGATACGCAGTATTTT.

The V gene is TRBV5-6, the J gene TRBJ2-1; maybe TRBD2 (6 bases). Germline values: CDR1 SGHDT, CDR2 YYEEEE. Trimming left V 1 base short and J 6 bases short, with 17 bases between. The CDR3 is 16 amino acids. Here the CDR3 reads CASSLRRASVRNEQFF. The CDR3 coding sequence is TGTGCCAGCAGCTTGAGGCGGGCTAGCGTACGCAATGAGCAGTTCTTC. Full variable domain (missing parts from reference TRBV5-6 and TRBJ2-1): DAGVTQSPTHLIKTRGQQVTLRCSPKSGHDTVSWYQQALGQGPQFIFQYYEEEERQRGNFPDRFSGHQFPNYSSELNVNALLLGDSALYLCASSLRRASVRNEQFFGPGTRLTVL.

This clone was detected a few times. The CDR3, as DNA: TGCGCCAGCTCGACAAAGCCGGCACAGCCCCAGCATTTT. Residues: CASSTKPAQPQHF. This chain joins TRBV4-1 and TRBJ1-5; D call uncertain. Germline CDR1 and CDR2: MGHRA and YSYEKL. This CDR3 is 13 amino acids long. V was pared by 8 bases and J by 7 bases, with 15 bases between.

This chain uses TRBV5-1 with TRBJ1-1, with 8 bases fitting TRBD1. The CDR3 is 14 amino acids. With 8 bases clipped from V and 2 bases from J, the junction kept 8 bases outside the gene matches. Germline V lookup: CDR1 SGHRS, CDR2 YFSETQ. This CDR3 is CASGTGDLNTEAFF. CDR3 sequence (DNA): TGCGCCAGTGGGACAGGAGACTTAAACACTGAAGCTTTCTTT.

The gene calls are TRBV25-1 and TRBJ2-1; 10 positions agree with TRBD2. This CDR3 is built from 16 residues. The V gene's germline CDR1 is MGHDK and CDR2 SYGVNS. V trimming: 2 bases; J trimming: 7 bases; junction bases outside the gene matches: 8. The CDR3 loop is CASSEQASGSFNEQFF. The CDR3 region has the DNA TGTGCCAGCAGTGAACAGGCTAGCGGGAGTTTTAATGAGCAGTTCTTC.

The table lists this clone with a count of one. The V and J genes are TRBV7-2 and TRBJ2-3, with a weak D call TRBD2 (5 bases). The CDR3 is made up of 13 amino acids. Trimming removed 3 bases at V and 6 bases at J, with 10 bases between. The germline CDR1 and CDR2 sequences are SGHTA and FQGNSA. CDR3 in DNA: TGTGCCAGCAGCTTTTTGTGGGAGGATACGCAGTATTTT. Its translation: CASSFLWEDTQYF.

CDR3 DNA: TGTGCCAGCTCACCAGGGGCAGGGGGCGCCAACGTCCTGACTTTC. It is translated as CASSPGAGGANVLTF. The rearrangement links TRBV18 to TRBJ2-6, with 8 bases that match TRBD1. The CDR3 contains 15 residues. Trimming cost V 2 bases and J 7 bases; bases outside gene matches: 4. Germline lookup yields CDR1 KGHSH and CDR2 LQKENI.

This clone was detected once. This rearrangement joins TRBV23-1 to TRBJ2-2; 12 nucleotides align to TRBD2. TRBV23-1 is filed as an ORF, its function uncertain. The CDR3 contains 18 residues. V shed 0 bases and J 7 bases; nucleotides not matched to a gene: 9. The CDR3 nucleotides are TGCGCCAGCAGTCAATCAAACCTAGCGGGAGGGCCCGTCGGGGAGCTGTTTTTT. Protein sequence: CASSQSNLAGGPVGELFF.

The chain couples TRBV7-9 to TRBJ2-7; D is perhaps TRBD2 (6 bases). This CDR3 comprises 14 residues. Between the trimmed V and J ends, which lost 2 bases and 2 bases, there was a span of 10 bases. Germline V gene data show CDR1 as SEHNR and CDR2 as FQNEAQ (reference sequence). The CDR3 DNA reads as TGTGCCAGCAGCTTATTCGGGAGCCCCTACGAGCAGTACTTC. Translated, it gives CASSLFGSPYEQYF.

Concerning this clone itself: The junction shows a germline mismatch at one end, possibly a read error. The chain is built from TRBV7-7 and TRBJ2-3; 7 positions agree with TRBD1. This CDR3 comprises 18 residues. Germline CDR1 and CDR2: SSHAT and FNYEAQ (reference sequence). DNA for the CDR3: TGTGCTAGCAGCTTAGTAGTAGTCGGACAGGCAAACACAGATACGCAGTATTTT. It codes for CASSLVVVGQANTDTQYF. The entire variable domain, with the rest obtained from reference TRBV7-7 and TRBJ2-3, is as follows: GAGVSQSPRYKVTKRGQDVTLRCDPISSHATLYWYQQALGQGPEFLTYFNYEAQPDKSGLPSDRFSAERPEGSISTLTIQRTEQRDSAMYRCASSLVVVGQANTDTQYFGPGTRLTVL.

The rearrangement links TRBV25-1 to TRBJ1-3; TRBD1 might be the D (6 bases). The germline V gene encodes CDR1 MGHDK and CDR2 SYGVNS. V shed 5 bases and J shed 1 base, with 9 bases lying between them. The CDR3 has 14 residues. Written as DNA, the CDR3 is TGTGCCAGCAGTACAACAGGGTCTGGAAACACCATATATTTT. Protein product: CASSTTGSGNTIYF.

J is TRBJ1-3 and V is TRBV6-2 or TRBV6-3; possibly TRBD1 for D (5 bases). The CDR3 runs 15 residues. The V and J ends lost 0 bases and 4 bases respectively, with 10 bases between them. Germline assignment: CDR1 MNHEY and CDR2 SVGEGT. The CDR3 loop is CASSYSQGSGNTIYF. The CDR3 DNA reads as TGTGCCAGCAGTTACTCTCAGGGATCCGGAAACACCATATATTTT.

This chain links TRBV5-1 with TRBJ2-5; 8 bases fit TRBD1. The length of the CDR3 is 16 residues. J lost 0 bases, V lost 0 bases, and 4 bases had no gene match. The germline V gene has CDR1 SGHRS and CDR2 YFSETQ. This CDR3 reads CASSLEQGAYQETQYF. The CDR3 DNA reads as TGCGCCAGCAGCTTGGAGCAGGGGGCGTACCAAGAGACCCAGTACTTC.

The gene calls are TRBV3-1 (or the pseudogene TRBV3-2) and TRBJ2-5, with 12 bases lining up with TRBD2. There are 18 residues in the CDR3. The germline V gene encodes CDR1 LGHDT and CDR2 YNNKEL (reference sequence). Trimming cost V 0 bases and J 1 base; bases outside gene matches: 6. The CDR3 bases are TGTGCCAGCAGCCAAGAACTAGCGGGGGGCCCTATCCAAGAGACCCAGTACTTC. This translates into CASSQELAGGPIQETQYF.

The chain couples TRBV6-2 or TRBV6-3 to TRBJ2-7; 10 bases fit TRBD2. CDR1 and CDR2 from the germline V gene are MNHEY and SVGEGT. The CDR3 consists of 17 residues. V was pared by 0 bases and J by 5 bases, with 10 bases of the junction left unmatched. The CDR3 nucleotides are TGTGCCAGCAGTTACTCGCCTAGCGGGGGCGGGTCCCACGAGCAGTACTTC. Translation: CASSYSPSGGGSHEQYF.

The gene calls are TRBV6-5 and TRBJ1-4, with D tentatively TRBD1 (6 bases). CDR1 and CDR2 from the germline V gene are MNHEY and SVGAGI. V was shortened by 6 bases and J by 5 bases, with 13 bases between the two germline ends. The CDR3 length is 14 residues. In DNA, the CDR3 is TGTGCCAGCAGCCATGACAGGTCGAATGAAAAACTGTTTTTT. Its protein is CASSHDRSNEKLFF.

CDR3 in amino acids: CASSLGTGIAYGYTF. CDR3 DNA sequence: TGCGCCAGCAGCTTGGGGACAGGGATCGCCTATGGCTACACCTTC. This chain connects TRBV5-1 to TRBJ1-2; 8 bases match TRBD1. The CDR3 loop spans 15 amino acids. The V segment lost 0 bases and the J segment 4 bases; nucleotides outside the gene matches: 5. The germline V gene has CDR1 SGHRS and CDR2 YFSETQ.